The 18 T cell receptor beta chains below all came from one sample that was sequenced in a study of blood T cell repertoires in COVID-19. Only in-frame clones appear in the TCRdb table, and some are missing; sequencing was by immunoSEQ multiplex PCR. The table includes fewer than 130,000 clones, 69% detected once. The sample was peripheral blood. The receptors derive from a man older than 75 with acute or convalescent COVID-19.

The chain couples TRBV6-5 to TRBJ2-2, with 9 nucleotides matching TRBD1. CDR3 length: 14 amino acids. After removal of 7 bases from V and 4 bases from J, the junction contained 4 bases not matched to a gene. Germline lookup yields CDR1 MNHEY and CDR2 SVGAGI. This chain's CDR3 is CASKLGQGTGELFF. CDR3 nucleotides: TGTGCCAGCAAATTGGGACAGGGCACCGGGGAGCTGTTTTTT.

This clone was detected once. The chain carries TRBV4-2 and TRBJ1-3, with 7 positions matching TRBD1. V lost 1 base to trimming and J lost 5 bases; unmatched junction nucleotides: 2. The germline V gene has CDR1 LGHNA and CDR2 YNFKEQ. This CDR3 comprises 14 residues. The chain's CDR3 is CASSQGQGRNTIYF. For the CDR3, the DNA is TGTGCCAGCAGCCAAGGACAGGGTAGAAACACCATATATTTT.

J is TRBJ1-1 and V is TRBV7-9; D unclear. From germline, CDR1 is SEHNR and CDR2 FQNEAQ (reference sequence). The V end was cut by 3 bases, the J end by 1 base, with 9 bases between. The CDR3 has 14 residues. The CDR3 bases are TGTGCCAGCAGCTTTGGGCTGACGAACACTGAAGCTTTCTTT. Translating it yields CASSFGLTNTEAFF.

The rearrangement links TRBV27 to TRBJ2-5; TRBD2 is a possible D gene (6 bases). Germline V gene sequence: CDR1 MNHEY, CDR2 SMNVEV (reference sequence). The CDR3 is 14 residues long. V dropped 3 bases and J dropped 4 bases, with 12 bases sitting between them. CDR3 sequence (DNA): TGTGCCAGCAGTTTGACTGGGCGGGGAGAGACCCAGTACTTC. This translates into CASSLTGRGETQYF.

J is TRBJ1-1 and V is TRBV7-9; 11 nucleotides agree with TRBD1. The germline gives CDR1 SEHNR, CDR2 FQNEAQ (reference sequence). The J segment lost 8 bases and the V segment lost 4 bases, leaving 9 bases of the junction unmatched. The length of the CDR3 is 15 residues. CDR3 region: CASSSRRDRGSEAFF. As DNA, the CDR3 is TGTGCCAGCAGCTCCCGCCGGGACAGGGGGTCAGAAGCTTTCTTT.

CDR3 in amino acids: CASSVQGTSEETQYF. In DNA, the CDR3 is TGTGCCAGCAGCGTACAAGGGACTAGTGAAGAGACCCAGTACTTC. The rearrangement uses TRBV9 and TRBJ2-5; 8 positions match TRBD2. The germline V gene has CDR1 SGDLS and CDR2 YYNGEE. This CDR3 is 15 amino acids long. The J segment lost 3 bases and the V segment lost 1 base, leaving 5 bases of the junction unmatched.

The chain employs TRBV21-1 and TRBJ2-3; the D segment call TRBD2 is taken from the table without a DNA check. TRBV21-1 is noted as a pseudogene. The CDR3 consists of 11 residues. CDR3 sequence (DNA): TGTGCCAGCAGCAAACGGTGTACGCAGTATTTT. Translating gives CASSKRCTQYF.

The chain employs TRBV30 and TRBJ2-7, with 7 bases matching TRBD1. From germline, CDR1 is GTSNPN and CDR2 SVGIG (reference sequence). V shed 0 bases, J shed 2 bases, and the junction held 4 bases outside the gene matches. The CDR3 runs to 14 residues. The CDR3 bases are TGTGCCTGGAGTGTAATGGGACAGCCCTACGAGCAGTACTTC. Protein: CAWSVMGQPYEQYF.

The V call is TRBV3-1 (or the pseudogene TRBV3-2), the J call TRBJ1-4; D is unclear. This CDR3 contains 14 residues. The germline CDR1 and CDR2 sequences are LGHDT and YNNKEL (reference sequence). The V gene lost 0 bases and the J gene lost 11 bases, with 13 bases spanning the gap. CDR3 sequence (DNA): TGTGCCAGCAGCCAAGAGCAGCCCCGGAGGAAACTGTTTTTT. Translated, it gives CASSQEQPRRKLFF.

The chain employs TRBV3-1 (or the pseudogene TRBV3-2) and TRBJ1-3, with D tentatively TRBD1 (6 bases). This CDR3 is 16 amino acids long. With 1 base removed from V and 0 bases from J, the gap between germline ends came to 10 bases. Germline V gene lookup returns CDR1 LGHDT and CDR2 YNNKEL (reference sequence). The CDR3 here is CASSQARGRSGNTIYF. CDR3 nucleotides: TGTGCCAGCAGCCAAGCCAGGGGCCGCTCTGGAAACACCATATATTTT.

The V gene is TRBV9, the J gene TRBJ2-7; D unresolved. Germline V lookup: CDR1 SGDLS, CDR2 YYNGEE. The ends were cut back, 0 bases at V and 4 bases at J, with 5 bases in the middle. The CDR3 is 12 residues long. CDR3 residues: CASSVDGYEQYF. The CDR3 bases are TGTGCCAGCAGCGTAGACGGGTACGAGCAGTACTTC.

The genes are TRBV29-1 and TRBJ2-1; possible D gene TRBD2, 7 bases. The CDR3 has 15 residues. Germline CDR1 is SQVTM and CDR2 is ANQGSEA. The V end lost 6 bases, the J end lost 3 bases, and 18 bases lay between the germline ends. The CDR3 reads CSVGGGGPSYNEQFF. CDR3 in DNA: TGCAGCGTGGGGGGAGGGGGTCCAAGCTACAATGAGCAGTTCTTC.

The CDR3 DNA sequence: TGTGCCAGTAGTATGCCTTCCCGGGACTATGGCTACACCTTC. This sequence encodes CASSMPSRDYGYTF. The chain employs TRBV19 and TRBJ1-2; D remains ambiguous. The ends were cut back, 3 bases at V and 3 bases at J, with 11 bases in the middle. CDR1 and CDR2 (germline): LNHDA, SQIVND (reference sequence). This CDR3 is 14 amino acids long. The entire variable domain, with the rest obtained from reference TRBV19 and TRBJ1-2, is as follows: DGGITQSPKYLFRKEGQNVTLSCEQNLNHDAMYWYRQDPGQGLRLIYYSQIVNDFQKGDIAEGYSVSREKKESFPLTVTSAQKNPTAFYLCASSMPSRDYGYTFGSGTRLTVV.

J is TRBJ2-2 and V is TRBV11-2; possibly TRBD2 for D (6 bases). V lost 10 bases to trimming and J lost 0 bases, with 21 bases between them. Germline values: CDR1 SGHAT, CDR2 FQNNGV. This CDR3 is built from 17 residues. The CDR3 bases are TGTGCCATTGTGGGAAGGGGCCGCGGGACGAACACCGGGGAGCTGTTTTTT. Protein product: CAIVGRGRGTNTGELFF. Variable domain in full (rest from reference TRBV11-2 and TRBJ2-2): EAGVAQSPRYKIIEKRQSVAFWCNPISGHATLYWYQQILGQGPKLLIQFQNNGVVDDSQLPKDRFSAERLKGVDSTLKIQPAKLEDSAVYLCAIVGRGRGTNTGELFFGEGSRLTVL.

This clone was detected only once. The chain has TRBV28 and TRBJ2-2, with D possibly matching TRBD2 (5 bases). The CDR3 loop spans 13 amino acids. Germline lookup yields CDR1 MDHEN and CDR2 SYDVKM. Trimming removed 6 bases from V and 6 bases from J, with 11 bases in between. CDR3 in amino acids: CASRSLGAGELFF. Written as DNA, the CDR3 is TGTGCCAGCAGATCCTTGGGAGCCGGGGAGCTGTTTTTT.

The chain employs TRBV19 and TRBJ1-6, with TRBD1 matching 10 bases. This CDR3 has 15 amino acids. V trimming: 3 bases; J trimming: 10 bases; junction bases outside the gene matches: 6. CDR1 LNHDA and CDR2 SQIVND come from the germline V gene (reference sequence). This chain's CDR3 is CASSMGTGVGSPLHF. In nucleotides, the CDR3 is TGTGCCAGTAGTATGGGGACAGGGGTTGGGTCACCCCTCCACTTT.

The rearrangement uses TRBV28 and TRBJ2-2; D might be TRBD1 (5 bases). This CDR3 has 12 residues. Trimming took off 6 bases at V and 6 bases at J, with 8 bases between the two ends. The germline CDR1 and CDR2 sequences are MDHEN and SYDVKM. The CDR3 DNA sequence: TGTGCCAGCAGGACAGCGCCCGGGGAGCTGTTTTTT. It specifies CASRTAPGELFF.

A single count supports this clone. The chain couples TRBV5-4 to TRBJ2-7; 15 nucleotides agree with TRBD2. The CDR3 spans 18 residues. The junction had 5 bases not matched to a gene; V was cut back by 0 bases and J by 1 base. Germline V CDR1 and CDR2: SGHNT, YYREEE (reference sequence). CDR3 loop: CASSLEGLAGGGSYEQYF. The CDR3 region has the DNA TGTGCCAGCAGCTTGGAAGGACTAGCGGGAGGGGGGTCCTACGAGCAGTACTTC.